The 22 T cell receptor beta chains given below trace back to one sample, sequenced in a study of CD8+ T cells in alopecia areata. TCR sequencing used cDNA made by reverse transcription of extracted RNA. TCRdb's table, derived via immunoSEQ multiplex PCR, lists solely in-frame clones and lacks some. The table has 45,000 to 60,000 clones, 90% to 97% seen once. The sample in question was CD8+ T cells sorted from blood, obtained at week 0. The receptors derive from a human donor with alopecia areata.

The chain links TRBV7-9 to TRBJ2-5; TRBD2 might be the D (5 bases). CDR3 length: 13 amino acids. Trimming left V 3 bases short and J 7 bases short, with 12 bases between. CDR1 and CDR2 (germline): SEHNR, FQNEAQ (reference sequence). Written as DNA, the CDR3 is TGTGCCAGCAGCTTGGGCCGCCGGGGGACCCAGTACTTC. This translates into CASSLGRRGTQYF.

This rearrangement joins TRBV4-1 to TRBJ2-7, with D perhaps matching TRBD1 (5 bases). The CDR3 runs to 14 residues. Germline V gene data show CDR1 as MGHRA and CDR2 as YSYEKL. The germline V and J ends were trimmed by 3 bases and 2 bases, with 11 bases remaining between them. The CDR3 bases are TGCGCCAGCAGCCATTATGCAGGGCCCTACGAGCAGTACTTC. Its translation is CASSHYAGPYEQYF.

The sample holds one count of this clone. This rearrangement joins TRBV7-9 to TRBJ1-5, with TRBD1 as a possible D gene (6 bases). The V gene lost 5 bases and the J gene lost 4 bases, with 12 bases spanning the gap. The CDR3 covers 14 residues. The germline CDR1 and CDR2 sequences are SEHNR and FQNEAQ (reference sequence). The CDR3 spells CASSPRDKNQPQHF. In DNA, the CDR3 is TGTGCCAGCAGCCCCCGGGACAAAAATCAGCCCCAGCATTTT.

The chain carries TRBV7-9 and TRBJ2-1, with D perhaps assigned TRBD1 or TRBD2 (6 bases each). The germline CDR1 and CDR2 sequences are SEHNR and FQNEAQ (reference sequence). V was pared by 3 bases and J by 10 bases, with 19 bases between. The CDR3 sequence is 15 residues long. The CDR3 region is CASSFGGGKAAEQFF. The CDR3 DNA reads TGTGCCAGCAGCTTTGGAGGGGGGAAAGCCGCAGAGCAGTTCTTC. The full variable domain, with the rest looked up from reference TRBV7-9 and TRBJ2-1, is DTGVSQNPRHKITKRGQNVTFRCDPISEHNRLYWYRQTLGQGPEFLTYFQNEAQLEKSRLLSDRFSAERPKGSFSTLEIQRTEQGDSAMYLCASSFGGGKAAEQFFGPGTRLTVL.

V gene TRBV7-8 combines with J gene TRBJ1-5; D is possibly TRBD1 (5 bases). CDR3 length: 14 amino acids. Germline lookup yields CDR1 SGHVS and CDR2 FQNEAQ. Trimming cost V 5 bases and J 5 bases, with 13 bases left between them. CDR3 residues: CASSEIVGDQPQHF. The CDR3 nucleotides read TGTGCCAGCAGCGAAATTGTGGGGGATCAGCCCCAGCATTTT.

V is TRBV4-1 and J is TRBJ2-1; TRBD2 matches at 8 bases. The germline V gene has CDR1 MGHRA and CDR2 YSYEKL. J was trimmed by 0 bases and V by 1 base; bases with no gene match: 2. The CDR3 length is 16 residues. This chain's CDR3 is CASSQGGGSSYNEQFF. CDR3 sequence (DNA): TGCGCCAGCAGCCAAGGCGGGGGGAGCTCCTACAATGAGCAGTTCTTC.

This chain links TRBV29-1 with TRBJ2-1; D gene unclear. There are 16 residues in the CDR3. CDR1 and CDR2 from the germline V gene are SQVTM and ANQGSEA. The ends were cut back, 2 bases at V and 8 bases at J, with 22 bases in the middle. CDR3 protein: CSVEMSSDLNGYEQFF. The DNA of the CDR3 is TGCAGCGTTGAAATGTCCTCCGACCTAAACGGCTATGAGCAGTTCTTC.

The rearrangement uses TRBV5-6 and TRBJ1-1; 9 nucleotides line up with TRBD1. The V and J ends lost 0 bases and 0 bases, in that order; junction bases with no gene match: 12. Germline V gene lookup returns CDR1 SGHDT and CDR2 YYEEEE. The CDR3 extends over 19 amino acids. In DNA, the CDR3 is TGTGCCAGCAGCTTGGTGGTCTGGGACAGGGATAACATGAACACTGAAGCTTTCTTT. This gives the protein CASSLVVWDRDNMNTEAFF.

The V gene is TRBV5-4, the J gene TRBJ2-3, with 10 bases matching TRBD2. V lost 0 bases and J lost 0; bases outside the gene matches: 10. Germline V gene data show CDR1 as SGHNT and CDR2 as YYREEE (reference sequence). The CDR3 is 19 amino acids. The CDR3 protein is CASSLAWLAGEQSTDTQYF. As DNA, the CDR3 is TGTGCCAGCAGCTTGGCCTGGCTAGCGGGGGAGCAAAGCACAGATACGCAGTATTTT. Supplemented by reference TRBV5-4 and TRBJ2-3, the full variable domain reads ETGVTQSPTHLIKTRGQQVTLRCSSQSGHNTVSWYQQALGQGPQFIFQYYREEENGRGNFPPRFSGLQFPNYSSELNVNALELDDSALYLCASSLAWLAGEQSTDTQYFGPGTRLTVL.

This clone has a single count. This rearrangement joins TRBV10-3 to TRBJ1-5, with D possibly being TRBD1 (6 bases). The CDR3 extends over 15 amino acids. The V end lost 4 bases, the J end lost 2 bases, and 12 bases lay between the germline ends. The germline V gene has CDR1 ENHRY and CDR2 SYGVKD. The CDR3 DNA reads as TGTGCCATCAGTGGGGACATTTCTGGCAATCAGCCCCAGCATTTT. Protein sequence: CAISGDISGNQPQHF.

The genes are TRBV10-2 and TRBJ2-6; D is perhaps TRBD2 (5 bases). V dropped 6 bases and J dropped 2 bases, with 8 bases sitting between them. The germline V gene has CDR1 WSHSY and CDR2 SAAADI. The CDR3 covers 14 residues. The CDR3, as DNA: TGCGCCAGCAGCGACGGGACTGGGGCCAACGTCCTGACTTTC. It codes for CASSDGTGANVLTF.

The chain couples TRBV7-8 to TRBJ2-2; 9 nucleotides align to TRBD2. This CDR3 is built from 19 residues. The germline V gene has CDR1 SGHVS and CDR2 FQNEAQ. V trimming: 0 bases; J trimming: 5 bases; junction bases outside the gene matches: 13. CDR3 amino acids: CASSLALRGTSRITGELFF. For the CDR3, the DNA is TGTGCCAGCAGCTTAGCGCTAAGAGGGACTAGCCGGATAACCGGGGAGCTGTTTTTT. Variable domain in full (rest from reference TRBV7-8 and TRBJ2-2): GAGVSQSPRYKVAKRGQDVALRCDPISGHVSLFWYQQALGQGPEFLTYFQNEAQLDKSGLPSDRFFAERPEGSVSTLKIQRTQQEDSAVYLCASSLALRGTSRITGELFFGEGSRLTVL.

The gene calls are TRBV2 and TRBJ2-2; the D gene is possibly TRBD1 (6 bases). Trimming left V 11 bases short and J 0 bases short, with 10 bases between. The CDR3 runs 13 residues. CDR1 and CDR2 (germline): SNHLY, FYNNEI. The CDR3 sequence: CAFRDTNTGELFF. The DNA of the CDR3 is TGTGCCTTCCGGGACACGAACACCGGGGAGCTGTTTTTT.

With respect to this clone: The sample carries other DNA sequences with the same CDR3. The rearrangement joins TRBV27 to TRBJ1-1; no clear D. The CDR3 length is 13 residues. V lost 0 bases and J 8 bases, leaving 10 bases between the germline ends. CDR1 and CDR2 from the germline V gene are MNHEY and SMNVEV (reference sequence). The CDR3 bases are TGTGCCAGCAGTTTATCGAGGGCAAGCGAAGCTTTCTTT. Residues: CASSLSRASEAFF.

This clone was seen just once. The chain has TRBV29-1 and TRBJ1-1; D remains unclear. Germline V gene data show CDR1 as SQVTM and CDR2 as ANQGSEA. This CDR3 comprises 12 residues. V lost 4 bases, J lost 1 base, and 7 bases lay in between. The CDR3 region is CSVVAANTEAFF. CDR3 DNA sequence: TGCAGCGTTGTGGCAGCGAACACTGAAGCTTTCTTT.

This clone was seen a single time. The V call is TRBV29-1, the J call TRBJ2-7; the D gene is possibly TRBD2 (5 bases). Germline values: CDR1 SQVTM, CDR2 ANQGSEA. The length of the CDR3 is 15 residues. Trimming took 6 bases from V and 0 from J, leaving 18 bases between them. The CDR3 reads CSVVQASGYSYEQYF. The CDR3 DNA is TGCAGCGTCGTACAAGCGTCGGGATACTCCTACGAGCAGTACTTC.

The gene calls are TRBV29-1 and TRBJ2-3; D uncertain. Trimming shortened V by 4 bases and J by 11 bases, and 7 bases separated the two germline ends. The CDR3 is made up of 9 amino acids. Germline V gene data show CDR1 as SQVTM and CDR2 as ANQGSEA. The CDR3 DNA follows: TGCAGCGTTGGCAGCGAGCAGTATTTT. Its protein is CSVGSEQYF.

The chain recombines TRBV7-8 with TRBJ2-7; D is perhaps TRBD1 or TRBD2 (5 bases each). CDR3 length: 15 amino acids. V was cut by 6 bases and J by 0 bases, with 15 bases left in between. Germline V gene data show CDR1 as SGHVS and CDR2 as FQNEAQ. The CDR3 spells CASRWRQGPSYEQYF. CDR3 DNA sequence: TGTGCCAGCAGGTGGAGGCAGGGACCCTCCTACGAGCAGTACTTC.

V and J are TRBV30 and TRBJ2-1; TRBD2 matches 11 bases. The V segment lost 0 bases and the J segment 5 bases; nucleotides outside the gene matches: 3. The germline V gene has CDR1 GTSNPN and CDR2 SVGIG (reference sequence). This CDR3 spans 15 amino acids. CDR3 nucleotide sequence: TGTGCCTGGAGTGTAACTAGCGGGGGCAACAATGAGCAGTTCTTC. Translation: CAWSVTSGGNNEQFF. Based on the CDR3 plus reference TRBV30 and TRBJ2-1, the full variable domain is SQTIHQWPATLVQPVGSPLSLECTVEGTSNPNLYWYRQAAGRGLQLLFYSVGIGQISSEVPQNLSASRPQDRQFILSSKKLLLSDSGFYLCAWSVTSGGNNEQFFGPGTRLTVL.

The chain links TRBV7-2 to TRBJ2-6; TRBD2 matches 8 bases. V lost 8 bases to trimming and J lost 0 bases; unmatched junction nucleotides: 12. Germline V gene lookup returns CDR1 SGHTA and CDR2 FQGNSA. The CDR3 contains 18 residues. Here the CDR3 reads CASLHRERGNSGANVLTF. CDR3 sequence (DNA): TGTGCCAGCCTACACAGGGAGCGGGGGAACTCTGGGGCCAACGTCCTGACTTTC.

V usage is TRBV27 and J usage is TRBJ2-6; D is unresolved. The CDR3 spans 15 residues. V was shortened by 5 bases and J by 2 bases, with 10 bases between the two germline ends. Per the germline V gene, CDR1 is MNHEY and CDR2 is SMNVEV (reference sequence). CDR3 in amino acids: CASSAYSPGANVLTF. The CDR3 DNA follows: TGTGCCAGCAGTGCGTACAGTCCTGGGGCCAACGTCCTGACTTTC.

The chain links TRBV7-2 to TRBJ2-2; no definite D call. Germline V CDR1 and CDR2: SGHTA, FQGNSA. Trimming removed 1 base from V and 0 bases from J, with 15 bases in between. The CDR3 has 18 residues. CDR3 DNA: TGTGCCAGCAGCTTAGAGTACAGCCTCTTCTCGAACACCGGGGAGCTGTTTTTT. Amino acids: CASSLEYSLFSNTGELFF.